This T cell receptor beta chain was recovered during a study of blood T cell repertoires in COVID-19. Turning to the study itself: Material from acute and convalescent COVID-19 was sourced from the United States, Italy and Spain.

V was shortened by 0 bases and J by 8 bases, with 10 bases between the two germline ends. Germline CDR1 and CDR2: KGHSH and LQKENI. The CDR3 totals 13 residues. Authors' processing steps: For nucleated cells, counts were estimated from reference gene primer amplification. Generated by immunoSEQ multiplex PCR, the TCRdb table keeps only in-frame clones and is missing some. V and J calls and clone size follow that table, whereas D and trimming were derived from the DNA. Of fewer than 100,000 clones in the sample, roughly 85% were seen once. This receptor was obtained from a man in his sixties with acute or convalescent COVID-19. The sequenced material came from peripheral blood. The chain recombines TRBV18 with TRBJ1-2, with no clear D. The CDR3 protein is CASSPPQSRGYTF. The CDR3, as DNA: TGTGCCAGCTCACCACCCCAGTCTCGAGGCTACACCTTC.